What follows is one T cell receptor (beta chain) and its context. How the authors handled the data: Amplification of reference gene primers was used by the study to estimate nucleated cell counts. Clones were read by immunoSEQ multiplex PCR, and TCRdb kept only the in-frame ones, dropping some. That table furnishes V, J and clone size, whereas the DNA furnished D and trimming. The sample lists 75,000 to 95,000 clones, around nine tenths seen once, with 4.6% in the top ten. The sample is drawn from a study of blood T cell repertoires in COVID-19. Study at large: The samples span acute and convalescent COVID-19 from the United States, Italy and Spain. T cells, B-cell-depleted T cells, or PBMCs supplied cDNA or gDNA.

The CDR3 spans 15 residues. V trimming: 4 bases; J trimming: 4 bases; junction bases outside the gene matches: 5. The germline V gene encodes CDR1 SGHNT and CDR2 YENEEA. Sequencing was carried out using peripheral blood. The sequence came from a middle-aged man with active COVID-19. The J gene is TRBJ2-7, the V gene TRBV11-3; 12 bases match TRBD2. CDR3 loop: CASSSRTSGTYEQYF. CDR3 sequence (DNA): TGTGCCAGCAGCTCGAGGACTAGCGGGACTTACGAGCAGTACTTC.